Below are 26 T cell receptor beta chains sequenced from a single sample in a study of T cells in tuberculosis. Clones were read by immunoSEQ multiplex PCR, and TCRdb kept only the in-frame ones, dropping some. The sample gives about 25,000 clones, nearly 97% of which show up once; over 8% is in the top ten. The specimen was PBMCs. Source of these receptors: a donor between 5 and 29 years old with latent tuberculosis or without tuberculosis infection.

J is TRBJ2-5 and V is TRBV7-8, with a weak D call TRBD2 (5 bases). V was cut by 0 bases and J by 5 bases, with 10 bases left in between. The CDR3 totals 14 residues. The germline V gene has CDR1 SGHVS and CDR2 FQNEAQ. In DNA, the CDR3 is TGTGCCAGCAGCTTAGCCCGGGGTTTGGAGACCCAGTACTTC. It is translated as CASSLARGLETQYF.

The chain carries TRBV28 and TRBJ2-3; 8 bases line up with TRBD2. J lost 0 bases, V lost 1 base, and 3 bases had no gene match. Germline lookup yields CDR1 MDHEN and CDR2 SYDVKM. This CDR3 has 16 amino acids. The CDR3 DNA reads as TGTGCCAGCAGTTTATATAGCGGGGCTAGCACAGATACGCAGTATTTT. This translates into CASSLYSGASTDTQYF.

The chain combines TRBV11-2 with TRBJ1-6; 9 bases are a match to TRBD1. This CDR3 spans 14 amino acids. With 6 bases clipped from V and 10 bases from J, the junction kept 7 bases outside the gene matches. The V gene's germline CDR1 is SGHAT and CDR2 FQNNGV. The DNA for the CDR3 is TGTGCCAGCAGGGGACAGGGATATTACTCACCCCTCCACTTT. It yields the protein CASRGQGYYSPLHF.

V gene TRBV19 combines with J gene TRBJ1-1; TRBD1 might be the D (5 bases). The length of the CDR3 is 15 residues. Trimming pared 7 bases from V and 3 bases from J, leaving 18 bases between. In germline, CDR1 is LNHDA, CDR2 SQIVND (reference sequence). The chain's CDR3 is CASTSVGQGDTEAFF. The CDR3 coding sequence is TGTGCCAGTACCTCAGTAGGGCAGGGTGACACTGAAGCTTTCTTT.

The chain links TRBV19 to TRBJ1-5, with a possible D match to TRBD1 (6 bases). V was pared by 3 bases and J by 4 bases, with 10 bases between. CDR1 is LNHDA, CDR2 SQIVND, per germline (reference sequence). There are 14 residues in the CDR3. The CDR3 region is CASSIRGPNQPQHF. CDR3 DNA: TGTGCCAGTAGTATCAGGGGTCCTAATCAGCCCCAGCATTTT.

The V and J genes are TRBV5-1 and TRBJ2-5; 10 nucleotides agree with TRBD2. The CDR3 runs to 16 residues. V shed 0 bases and J 3 bases; nucleotides not matched to a gene: 5. CDR1 SGHRS and CDR2 YFSETQ come from the germline V gene. The CDR3 nucleotides are TGCGCCAGCAGCTTGGAATTAGCGGGGGGCGAAGAGACCCAGTACTTC. Encoded protein: CASSLELAGGEETQYF.

This chain connects TRBV6-1 to TRBJ2-5; possibly TRBD2 for D (6 bases). The CDR3 runs 14 residues. Trimming left V 1 base short and J 9 bases short, with 15 bases between. Germline V gene data show CDR1 as MNHNS and CDR2 as SASEGT. The DNA for the CDR3 is TGTGCCAGCAGTGAAGATTGGGGGGTGGGGGCCCAGTACTTC. Its protein is CASSEDWGVGAQYF.

This chain uses TRBV9 with TRBJ1-1; 10 nucleotides line up with TRBD1. The ends lost 0 bases at V and 5 bases at J; junction bases unmatched: 1. The CDR3 contains 14 residues. The germline gives CDR1 SGDLS, CDR2 YYNGEE. For the CDR3, the DNA is TGTGCCAGCAGCGTAGGGACAGGGGGGACTGAAGCTTTCTTT. This gives the protein CASSVGTGGTEAFF.

The chain employs TRBV9 and TRBJ1-3; the match to TRBD1 covers 7 bases. The V gene's germline CDR1 is SGDLS and CDR2 YYNGEE. V dropped 6 bases and J dropped 2; count of bases not matched to a gene: 5. CDR3 length: 14 amino acids. This CDR3 reads CASTSGQPGNTIYF. As DNA, the CDR3 is TGTGCCAGCACTTCGGGACAGCCTGGAAACACCATATATTTT.

V and J are TRBV4-1 and TRBJ2-7; 9 bases are a match to TRBD2. Trimming cost V 4 bases and J 3 bases; bases outside gene matches: 10. Germline values: CDR1 MGHRA, CDR2 YSYEKL. The CDR3 is 16 amino acids. The DNA for the CDR3 is TGCGCCAGCAGCCCAACGGCGGGGGGGCCAGACTACGAGCAGTACGTC. Translated, it gives CASSPTAGGPDYEQYV.

V gene TRBV4-1 combines with J gene TRBJ2-7; TRBD2 aligns across 8 bases. V shed 2 bases, J shed 7 bases, and the junction held 7 bases outside the gene matches. The CDR3 totals 14 residues. Germline V lookup: CDR1 MGHRA, CDR2 YSYEKL. CDR3 in amino acids: CASSQPGRGGEQYF. CDR3 sequence (DNA): TGCGCCAGCAGCCAACCCGGGAGGGGGGGGGAGCAGTACTTC.

The J gene is TRBJ1-3, the V gene TRBV7-8; 8 nucleotides match TRBD1. The CDR3 contains 16 residues. The germline gives CDR1 SGHVS, CDR2 FQNEAQ. Germline trimming cut 2 bases from V and 1 base from J; bases unmatched to any gene: 4. CDR3 sequence: CASSLYRGKSGNTIYF. CDR3 DNA: TGTGCCAGCAGCTTATACAGGGGGAAGTCTGGAAACACCATATATTTT. Based on the CDR3 plus reference TRBV7-8 and TRBJ1-3, the full variable domain is GAGVSQSPRYKVAKRGQDVALRCDPISGHVSLFWYQQALGQGPEFLTYFQNEAQLDKSGLPSDRFFAERPEGSVSTLKIQRTQQEDSAVYLCASSLYRGKSGNTIYFGEGSWLTVV.

The chain recombines TRBV25-1 with TRBJ1-4; 9 positions match TRBD1. Per the germline V gene, CDR1 is MGHDK and CDR2 is SYGVNS. This CDR3 comprises 16 residues. Trimming at V came to 5 bases and at J to 4 bases, leaving 8 bases not matched to a gene. The CDR3: CASSPTGTGFNEKLFF. In DNA form, the CDR3 reads TGTGCCAGCAGTCCAACCGGGACAGGGTTTAATGAAAAACTGTTTTTT.

CDR3: CASRDRGLSEAFF. The CDR3 nucleotides are TGTGCCAGCCGGGACAGGGGGCTCTCTGAAGCTTTCTTT. The chain employs TRBV19 and TRBJ1-1, with 12 nucleotides matching TRBD1. CDR3 size: 13 residues. Trimming cost V 9 bases and J 6 bases; bases outside gene matches: 5. Germline V gene lookup returns CDR1 LNHDA and CDR2 SQIVND (reference sequence).

The genes are TRBV18 and TRBJ2-1, with 10 bases aligning to TRBD2. The ends lost 6 bases at V and 4 bases at J; junction bases unmatched: 6. This CDR3 spans 15 amino acids. From germline, CDR1 is KGHSH and CDR2 LQKENI. The CDR3 nucleotides read TGTGCCAGCTCGTCCCTAGCGGGGGCTTACAATGAGCAGTTCTTC. As protein: CASSSLAGAYNEQFF.

The chain links TRBV5-1 to TRBJ1-5, with no clear D. The V end was cut by 1 base, the J end by 1 base, with 3 bases between. The CDR3 extends over 13 amino acids. Germline-derived CDR1 and CDR2 are SGHRS and YFSETQ. The CDR3 DNA follows: TGCGCCAGCAGCTTGCAAAGCAATCAGCCCCAGCATTTT. Amino acid sequence: CASSLQSNQPQHF.

This clone was observed a single time. V is TRBV27 and J is TRBJ1-2; 9 bases are shared with TRBD1. Germline CDR1 is MNHEY and CDR2 is SMNVEV (reference sequence). V dropped 5 bases and J dropped 5; count of bases not matched to a gene: 6. The CDR3 is 14 amino acids. The DNA of the CDR3 is TGTGCCAGCAGTCCCGGGACAGGGTGGTATGGCTACACCTTC. This sequence encodes CASSPGTGWYGYTF.

This clone is a singleton in its sample. The V gene is TRBV4-1, the J gene TRBJ2-1; 9 bases match TRBD2. This CDR3 region has 17 residues. Per germline, CDR1 MGHRA and CDR2 YSYEKL. The junction had 17 bases not matched to a gene; V was cut back by 4 bases and J by 10 bases. This chain's CDR3 is CASSPLLSAGGPYEQFF. For the CDR3, the DNA is TGCGCCAGCAGCCCCCTCCTCTCGGCGGGGGGGCCATACGAGCAGTTCTTC.

The chain has TRBV30 and TRBJ1-2; 8 bases map to TRBD1. Germline V gives CDR1 GTSNPN, CDR2 SVGIG (reference sequence). The CDR3 has 13 amino acids. J gave up 7 bases and V 3 bases, and 7 bases lay outside the gene matches. The CDR3 DNA sequence: TGTGCCTGGAGGCATGACAGGGGAAGTGGCTACACCTTC. This translates into CAWRHDRGSGYTF.

The chain links TRBV6-1 to TRBJ1-1; D unclear. Germline loops: CDR1 MNHNS, CDR2 SASEGT. CDR3 length: 17 residues. The V end was cut by 0 bases, the J end by 1 base, with 15 bases between. DNA for the CDR3: TGTGCCAGCAGTGAAGCTGCCCCAGGAACTAGGAACACTGAAGCTTTCTTT. Protein: CASSEAAPGTRNTEAFF.

The chain uses TRBV12-5 and TRBJ1-1; TRBD1 matches at 8 bases. This CDR3 contains 13 residues. Looked up from germline, CDR1 is LGHNT and CDR2 is FRNRAP. V dropped 5 bases and J dropped 9; count of bases not matched to a gene: 8. The CDR3 reads CASGPAGGGQAFF. CDR3 in DNA: TGTGCTAGTGGTCCCGCAGGGGGCGGACAAGCTTTCTTT.

The chain uses TRBV7-9 and TRBJ1-6, with 8 bases aligning to TRBD1. The CDR3 has 16 amino acids. Per the germline V gene, CDR1 is SEHNR and CDR2 is FQNEAQ (reference sequence). The junction had 5 bases not matched to a gene; V was cut back by 5 bases and J by 2 bases. This CDR3 reads CASSPTGDPYNSPLHF. The CDR3, as DNA: TGTGCCAGCAGCCCGACAGGGGATCCCTATAATTCACCCCTCCACTTT.

The chain couples TRBV6-6 to TRBJ1-1, with 9 nucleotides matching TRBD1. With 8 bases clipped from V and 0 bases from J, the junction kept 4 bases outside the gene matches. The CDR3 has 14 residues. Germline CDR1 reads MNHNY; CDR2 reads SVGAGI (reference sequence). CDR3 nucleotides: TGTGCCAGCGGACAGGGGACTATGAACACTGAAGCTTTCTTT. Translating gives CASGQGTMNTEAFF.

The rearrangement joins TRBV7-3 to TRBJ1-2; D unresolved. V shed 1 base and J shed 2 bases, with 14 bases lying between them. CDR3 length: 16 amino acids. Germline V lookup: CDR1 SGHTA, CDR2 FQGTGA. This CDR3 is CASSLNGRGGNYGYTF. In nucleotides, the CDR3 is TGTGCCAGCAGCTTAAACGGACGGGGAGGAAACTATGGCTACACCTTC.

This chain joins TRBV27 and TRBJ1-3; D remains ambiguous. Trimming took 5 bases from V and 2 from J, leaving 7 bases between them. CDR3 length: 13 residues. The germline CDR1 and CDR2 sequences are MNHEY and SMNVEV (reference sequence). CDR3 in amino acids: CASSQRAGNTIYF. As DNA, the CDR3 is TGTGCCAGCAGTCAACGGGCTGGAAACACCATATATTTT.

This chain uses TRBV6-5 with TRBJ1-6, with a weak D call TRBD1 (5 bases). The ends were cut back, 11 bases at V and 6 bases at J, with 14 bases in the middle. This CDR3 has 13 amino acids. Germline V lookup: CDR1 MNHEY, CDR2 SVGAGI. CDR3 coding DNA: TGTGCCTCCCGACAGCCCCCTAATTCACCCCTCCACTTT. This codes for CASRQPPNSPLHF.